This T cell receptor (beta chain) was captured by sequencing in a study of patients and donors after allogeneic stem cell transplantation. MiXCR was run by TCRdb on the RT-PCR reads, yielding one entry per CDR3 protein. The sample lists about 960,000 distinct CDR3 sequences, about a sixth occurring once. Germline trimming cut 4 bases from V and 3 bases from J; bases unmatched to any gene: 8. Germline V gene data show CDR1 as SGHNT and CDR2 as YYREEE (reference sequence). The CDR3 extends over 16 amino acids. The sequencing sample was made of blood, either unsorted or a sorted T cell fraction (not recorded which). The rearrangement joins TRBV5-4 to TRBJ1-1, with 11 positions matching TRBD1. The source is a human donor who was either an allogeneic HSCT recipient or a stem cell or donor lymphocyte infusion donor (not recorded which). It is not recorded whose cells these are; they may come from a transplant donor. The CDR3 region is CASSQGDRGADTEAFF. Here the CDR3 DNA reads TGTGCCAGCAGCCAGGGGGACAGGGGGGCGGACACTGAAGCTTTCTTT.